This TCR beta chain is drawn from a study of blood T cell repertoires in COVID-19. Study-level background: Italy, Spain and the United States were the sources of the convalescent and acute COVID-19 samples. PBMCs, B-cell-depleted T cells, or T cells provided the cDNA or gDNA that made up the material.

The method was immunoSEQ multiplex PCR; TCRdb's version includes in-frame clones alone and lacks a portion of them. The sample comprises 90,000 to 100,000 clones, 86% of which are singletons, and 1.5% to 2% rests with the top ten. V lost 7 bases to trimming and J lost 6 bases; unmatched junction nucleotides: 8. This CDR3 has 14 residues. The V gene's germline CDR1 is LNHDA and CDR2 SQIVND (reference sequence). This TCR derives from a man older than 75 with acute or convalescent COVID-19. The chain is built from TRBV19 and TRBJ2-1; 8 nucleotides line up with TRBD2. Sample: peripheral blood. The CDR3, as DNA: TGTGCCAGTAAACGCCGGGAGGGCCTCAATGAGCAGTTCTTC. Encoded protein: CASKRREGLNEQFF.